Following are 16 T cell receptor beta chains from one sample sequenced in a study of long-term antiretroviral therapy in people with HIV. It was version v3.0 of the immunoSEQ assay that was run at survey level. Only in-frame clones appear in the TCRdb table, and some are missing; sequencing was by immunoSEQ multiplex PCR. Among 25,000 to 35,000 clones, 97% were seen once, and the ten largest hold around 3.1%. The sample here was unsorted PBMCs, taken 6.9 years after starting antiretroviral therapy. The source of these receptors is a man aged 25 to 45 with HIV.

The CDR3 region has the DNA TGTGCCAGCAGCTTGAGCACCTCTGGAAACACCATATATTTT. Its translation: CASSLSTSGNTIYF. This chain joins TRBV7-9 and TRBJ1-3; D not certain. This CDR3 is built from 14 residues. Germline V gene data show CDR1 as SEHNR and CDR2 as FQNEAQ (reference sequence). Trimming stripped 3 bases from V and 0 bases from J, with 6 bases between.

The J gene is TRBJ2-6, the V gene TRBV7-8; D may be TRBD2 (6 bases). V lost 1 base to trimming and J lost 0 bases, with 16 bases between them. CDR3 size: 19 residues. CDR1 SGHVS and CDR2 FQNEAQ come from the germline V gene. The CDR3 nucleotides are TGTGCCAGCAGCTTAGAGCGGGTGCGGGGAGACTCTGGGGCCAACGTCCTGACTTTC. Its translation: CASSLERVRGDSGANVLTF.

This chain joins TRBV18 and TRBJ1-2; 9 bases align to TRBD1. Looked up from germline, CDR1 is KGHSH and CDR2 is LQKENI. CDR3 length equals 15 residues. The ends lost 0 bases at V and 6 bases at J; junction bases unmatched: 5. The CDR3 DNA reads as TGTGCCAGCTCACCACCGACGGGACAGGGTCATGGCTACACCTTC. It encodes CASSPPTGQGHGYTF.

This chain uses TRBV6-5 with TRBJ2-1; D perhaps matches TRBD2 (5 bases). The CDR3 covers 15 residues. The V and J ends lost 9 bases and 5 bases respectively, with 20 bases between them. The germline gives CDR1 MNHEY, CDR2 SVGAGI. DNA of the CDR3: TGTGCCAGTTCGGGTCGTCTAGCCTCTAACAATGAGCAGTTCTTC. Residues: CASSGRLASNNEQFF.

The chain links TRBV4-3 to TRBJ2-7, with 8 bases lining up with TRBD1. J gave up 2 bases and V 2 bases, and 2 bases lay outside the gene matches. CDR3 length equals 14 residues. The germline V gene encodes CDR1 LGHNA and CDR2 YSLEER. CDR3 in amino acids: CASSQRTGTYEQYF. The CDR3 nucleotides are TGCGCCAGCAGCCAACGGACAGGGACCTACGAGCAGTACTTC.

The genes are TRBV30 and TRBJ2-5; either TRBD1 or TRBD2 may supply D (5 bases each). This CDR3 spans 12 amino acids. Germline V gives CDR1 GTSNPN, CDR2 SVGIG (reference sequence). V lost 1 base, J lost 5 bases, and 8 bases lay in between. This chain's CDR3 is CAWSGDLETQYF. The CDR3 DNA reads TGTGCCTGGAGTGGGGACCTTGAGACCCAGTACTTC. Supplemented by reference TRBV30 and TRBJ2-5, the full variable domain reads SQTIHQWPATLVQPVGSPLSLECTVEGTSNPNLYWYRQAAGRGLQLLFYSVGIGQISSEVPQNLSASRPQDRQFILSSKKLLLSDSGFYLCAWSGDLETQYFGPGTRLLVL.

V and J are TRBV5-6 and TRBJ2-1; D is perhaps TRBD2 (6 bases). The germline V and J ends were trimmed by 4 bases and 8 bases, with 25 bases remaining between them. The CDR3 sequence is 17 residues long. Germline assignment: CDR1 SGHDT and CDR2 YYEEEE. DNA for the CDR3: TGTGCCAGCAGCCGCTACTTAGGAGGGTTTGGGGTAGATGAGCAGTTCTTC. It yields the protein CASSRYLGGFGVDEQFF. The entire variable domain, with the rest obtained from reference TRBV5-6 and TRBJ2-1, is as follows: DAGVTQSPTHLIKTRGQQVTLRCSPKSGHDTVSWYQQALGQGPQFIFQYYEEEERQRGNFPDRFSGHQFPNYSSELNVNALLLGDSALYLCASSRYLGGFGVDEQFFGPGTRLTVL.

The rearrangement uses TRBV11-2 and TRBJ2-1; 10 bases fit TRBD2. The germline V gene has CDR1 SGHAT and CDR2 FQNNGV. With 4 bases clipped from V and 2 bases from J, the junction kept 2 bases outside the gene matches. CDR3 length: 15 residues. CDR3 nucleotides: TGTGCCAGCAGCTCTAGCGGGGGCACCTACAATGAGCAGTTCTTC. Amino acids: CASSSSGGTYNEQFF.

The gene calls are TRBV7-9 and TRBJ1-1, with D uncertain. Deletions cut 4 bases from V and 1 base from J, with 4 bases between. The CDR3 has 12 residues. Germline values: CDR1 SEHNR, CDR2 FQNEAQ (reference sequence). CDR3 in DNA: TGTGCCAGCAGCTCCTCGAACACTGAAGCTTTCTTT. Its protein product is CASSSSNTEAFF.

J is TRBJ2-3 and V is TRBV7-6, with 7 nucleotides matching TRBD1. CDR3 length: 17 residues. Germline values: CDR1 SGHVS, CDR2 FNYEAQ. The V gene end was trimmed by 5 bases and the J gene end by 4 bases; junction bases not matched to a gene: 15. The CDR3 here is CASSNSPGQSLPDTQYF. The CDR3 DNA sequence: TGTGCCAGCAGCAATAGTCCGGGACAGAGCCTACCAGATACGCAGTATTTT. The full variable domain, in which reference TRBV7-6 and TRBJ2-3 provide the parts outside the CDR3, is GAGVSQSPRYKVTKRGQDVALRCDPISGHVSLYWYRQALGQGPEFLTYFNYEAQQDKSGLPNDRFSAERPEGSISTLTIQRTEQRDSAMYRCASSNSPGQSLPDTQYFGPGTRLTVL.

The chain has TRBV6-5 and TRBJ1-5, with 9 nucleotides matching TRBD1. Per germline, CDR1 MNHEY and CDR2 SVGAGI. The CDR3 loop spans 14 amino acids. With 5 bases clipped from V and 6 bases from J, the junction kept 5 bases outside the gene matches. The CDR3 coding sequence is TGTGCCAGCAGTAACAGGGGGCTGACTCAGCCCCAGCATTTT. This sequence encodes CASSNRGLTQPQHF.

The genes are TRBV7-2 and TRBJ2-1, with D possibly matching TRBD1 (5 bases). V was pared by 4 bases and J by 4 bases, with 11 bases between. Germline V lookup: CDR1 SGHTA, CDR2 FQGNSA. The CDR3 extends over 14 amino acids. CDR3 region: CASSSVSGYNEQFF. DNA for the CDR3: TGTGCCAGCAGCTCCGTGTCAGGGTACAATGAGCAGTTCTTC.

This chain joins TRBV4-3 and TRBJ1-1; D gene unclear. Germline V gene data show CDR1 as LGHNA and CDR2 as YSLEER. Trimming took 0 bases from V and 5 from J, leaving 16 bases between them. There are 16 residues in the CDR3. CDR3 in amino acids: CASSQESLTVFTEAFF. CDR3 bases: TGCGCCAGCAGCCAAGAAAGTTTGACGGTCTTTACTGAAGCTTTCTTT.

The rearrangement joins TRBV29-1 to TRBJ2-7; D possibly uses TRBD1 or TRBD2 (6 bases each). Germline-derived CDR1 and CDR2 are SQVTM and ANQGSEA. The CDR3 has 11 amino acids. The V gene lost 7 bases and the J gene lost 2 bases, with 9 bases spanning the gap. CDR3 sequence (DNA): TGCAGCGGAGGGGGGACCTACGAGCAGTACTTC. This translates into CSGGGTYEQYF.

The rearrangement links TRBV4-3 to TRBJ2-1, with D tentatively TRBD2 (5 bases). The CDR3 is 13 amino acids. Trimming took off 1 base at V and 9 bases at J, with 10 bases between the two ends. CDR1 is LGHNA and CDR2 is YSLEER in the germline V gene. In DNA form, the CDR3 reads TGCGCCAGCAGCCAAGTACGGGCGGGTGAGCAGTTCTTC. Its protein product is CASSQVRAGEQFF.

The rearrangement joins TRBV6-6 to TRBJ2-3; 8 nucleotides agree with TRBD1. Germline-derived CDR1 and CDR2 are MNHNY and SVGAGI (reference sequence). CDR3 length: 14 amino acids. V lost 5 bases to trimming and J lost 3 bases; unmatched junction nucleotides: 4. The CDR3 nucleotides read TGTGCCAGCAGTACAGGGGGTGAAACAGATACGCAGTATTTT. It specifies CASSTGGETDTQYF.